These 29 T cell receptor beta chains were sequenced from one sample in a study of STAT3 mutations in large granular lymphocyte leukemia. Findings of the study overall: In T-cell large granular lymphocyte leukemia, about half of patients showed multiple immunodominant subclonotypes.

Profiled with immunoSEQ multiplex PCR; TCRdb holds only in-frame clones, not every one. Among 10,000 to 15,000 clones, about three quarters were seen once, and the ten largest hold 40% to 55%. Their recognized antigens are unknown. The material sequenced was peripheral blood mononuclear cells. These receptors originate from a man in his 60s with T-cell large granular lymphocyte leukemia. Some clones in this sample may be carry-over from other donors' samples.

The gene calls are TRBV18 and TRBJ2-5; no firm D call. Trimming pared 6 bases from V and 2 bases from J, leaving 10 bases between. Germline CDR1 KGHSH, CDR2 LQKENI. CDR3 length equals 13 residues. CDR3 loop: CASSISSQETQYF. The CDR3 DNA reads as TGTGCCAGCTCCATATCCTCTCAAGAGACCCAGTACTTC. Filled out from reference TRBV18 and TRBJ2-5, the complete variable domain reads NAGVMQNPRHLVRRRGQEARLRCSPMKGHSHVYWYRQLPEEGLKFMVYLQKENIIDESGMPKERFSAEFPKEGPSILRIQQVVRGDSAAYFCASSISSQETQYFGPGTRLLVL.

This clone ranks as medium-sized. This rearrangement joins TRBV6-5 to TRBJ2-7; no definite D call. The germline CDR1 and CDR2 sequences are MNHEY and SVGAGI. V lost 5 bases, J lost 1 base, and 3 bases lay in between. The CDR3 is 11 amino acids. For the CDR3, the DNA is TGTGCCAGCAGTGAATCCTACGAGCAGTACTTC. Translation gives CASSESYEQYF.

The chain combines TRBV7-9 with TRBJ1-1, with D hard to call. This CDR3 region has 13 residues. Trimming pared 5 bases from V and 0 bases from J, leaving 7 bases between. Germline CDR1 SEHNR, CDR2 FQNEAQ (reference sequence). For the CDR3, the DNA is TGTGCCAGCAGCCCTATGTTGAACACTGAAGCTTTCTTT. It codes for CASSPMLNTEAFF.

This chain uses TRBV27 with TRBJ2-7; D possibly corresponds to TRBD1 (6 bases). V shed 3 bases and J shed 6 bases, with 12 bases lying between them. Per the germline V gene, CDR1 is MNHEY and CDR2 is SMNVEV (reference sequence). The CDR3 runs 13 residues. The CDR3: CASSLVDRGEQYF. CDR3 coding DNA: TGTGCCAGCAGTTTGGTGGACAGAGGCGAGCAGTACTTC.

V and J are TRBV5-4 and TRBJ2-1; no firm D call. The germline V gene has CDR1 SGHNT and CDR2 YYREEE (reference sequence). The CDR3 is made up of 13 amino acids. V was cut by 3 bases and J by 6 bases, with 10 bases left in between. The DNA for the CDR3 is TGTGCCAGCAGCTCCCCCCGGAGCAATGAGCAGTTCTTC. Its translation: CASSSPRSNEQFF. Complete variable domain (other parts from reference TRBV5-4 and TRBJ2-1): ETGVTQSPTHLIKTRGQQVTLRCSSQSGHNTVSWYQQALGQGPQFIFQYYREEENGRGNFPPRFSGLQFPNYSSELNVNALELDDSALYLCASSSPRSNEQFFGPGTRLTVL.

The rearrangement uses TRBV7-9 and TRBJ1-1; TRBD1 aligns across 7 bases. Germline assignment: CDR1 SEHNR and CDR2 FQNEAQ (reference sequence). V lost 11 bases, J lost 0 bases, and 9 bases stayed unmatched. This CDR3 is built from 14 residues. CDR3: CAALGQGVNTEAFF. Written as DNA, the CDR3 is TGTGCCGCATTAGGGCAGGGGGTGAACACTGAAGCTTTCTTT.

V is TRBV28 and J is TRBJ2-7; D is possibly TRBD1 (5 bases). CDR1 and CDR2 (germline): MDHEN, SYDVKM. This CDR3 is built from 13 residues. V lost 5 bases and J 3 bases, leaving 11 bases between the germline ends. The CDR3 here is CASSTPTDYEQYF. As DNA, the CDR3 is TGTGCCAGCAGTACACCGACAGACTACGAGCAGTACTTC.

This clone has just a few counts. The chain recombines TRBV28 with TRBJ1-3; tentative D call: TRBD1 (5 bases). This CDR3 contains 15 residues. Looked up from germline, CDR1 is MDHEN and CDR2 is SYDVKM. V dropped 4 bases and J dropped 0 bases, with 10 bases sitting between them. CDR3 region: CASSYWGLSGNTIYF. The CDR3 DNA is TGTGCCAGCAGTTATTGGGGACTCTCTGGAAACACCATATATTTT.

The gene calls are TRBV2 and TRBJ1-5, with 9 bases aligning to TRBD1. There are 11 residues in the CDR3. V shed 10 bases and J 10 bases; nucleotides not matched to a gene: 5. Germline V lookup: CDR1 SNHLY, CDR2 FYNNEI. In nucleotides, the CDR3 is TGTGCCAAGGGACAGGGTTTTCCCCAGCATTTT. Protein: CAKGQGFPQHF. The full variable domain, with the rest looked up from reference TRBV2 and TRBJ1-5, is EPEVTQTPSHQVTQMGQEVILRCVPISNHLYFYWYRQILGQKVEFLVSFYNNEISEKSEIFDDQFSVERPDGSNFTLKIRSTKLEDSAMYFCAKGQGFPQHFGDGTRLSIL.

The rearrangement links TRBV6-5 to TRBJ2-5; 11 bases fit TRBD1. CDR3 size: 16 residues. Germline trimming cut 2 bases from V and 4 bases from J; bases unmatched to any gene: 6. Germline loops: CDR1 MNHEY, CDR2 SVGAGI. The CDR3 spells CASSYPTGTGGETQYF. As DNA, the CDR3 is TGTGCCAGCAGTTACCCTACCGGGACAGGGGGAGAGACCCAGTACTTC.

V and J are TRBV30 and TRBJ2-1, with unresolved D. V lost 3 bases to trimming and J lost 5 bases, with 8 bases between them. This CDR3 spans 12 amino acids. In germline, CDR1 is GTSNPN, CDR2 SVGIG (reference sequence). CDR3 region: CAWSAPDNEQFF. Here the CDR3 DNA reads TGTGCCTGGAGCGCCCCGGACAATGAGCAGTTCTTC. Complete variable domain (other parts from reference TRBV30 and TRBJ2-1): SQTIHQWPATLVQPVGSPLSLECTVEGTSNPNLYWYRQAAGRGLQLLFYSVGIGQISSEVPQNLSASRPQDRQFILSSKKLLLSDSGFYLCAWSAPDNEQFFGPGTRLTVL.

This clone was picked up one time. The rearrangement links TRBV10-3 to TRBJ2-7; TRBD2 aligns across 7 bases. The V and J ends lost 3 bases and 4 bases, in that order; junction bases with no gene match: 6. Per the germline V gene, CDR1 is ENHRY and CDR2 is SYGVKD. This CDR3 has 14 amino acids. The DNA for the CDR3 is TGTGCCATCAGTGATAGGACTAGTAATTACGAGCAGTACTTC. Translating it yields CAISDRTSNYEQYF.

About this clone itself: The junction and the germline gene differ at one end; a read error may be behind it. The V call is TRBV6-1, the J call TRBJ2-3; 11 bases map to TRBD2. CDR3 size: 16 residues. Germline CDR1 and CDR2: MNHNS and SASEGT. The CDR3 protein is CASSEGTSGRYSTQYF. DNA of the CDR3: TGTGCCAGCAGCGAAGGGACTAGCGGACGGTACTCTACGCAGTATTTT.

This clone has a handful of counts. The chain joins TRBV7-9 to TRBJ2-5; 11 nucleotides agree with TRBD1. The length of the CDR3 is 14 residues. Germline trimming cut 4 bases from V and 7 bases from J; bases unmatched to any gene: 5. Germline lookup yields CDR1 SEHNR and CDR2 FQNEAQ (reference sequence). CDR3 region: CASSWTGGQGTQYF. CDR3 bases: TGTGCCAGCAGCTGGACAGGGGGCCAGGGGACCCAGTACTTC.

This chain connects TRBV4-3 to TRBJ2-7; 7 positions match TRBD2. Trimming at V came to 0 bases and at J to 2 bases, leaving 7 bases not matched to a gene. Germline CDR1 is LGHNA and CDR2 is YSLEER. This CDR3 contains 16 residues. The CDR3 reads CASSQEVASGAYEQYF. DNA of the CDR3: TGCGCCAGCAGCCAAGAGGTGGCTAGCGGTGCCTACGAGCAGTACTTC.

The chain uses TRBV11-2 and TRBJ2-5; TRBD1 aligns across 7 bases. The CDR3 consists of 13 residues. V dropped 4 bases and J dropped 4; count of bases not matched to a gene: 3. Germline assignment: CDR1 SGHAT and CDR2 FQNNGV. CDR3 DNA sequence: TGTGCCAGCAGCTGGGACAGACCAGAGACCCAGTACTTC. Its protein is CASSWDRPETQYF.

The table lists this clone with a few counts. This chain joins TRBV6-5 and TRBJ1-2; D is unclear. The CDR3 loop spans 13 amino acids. Germline-derived CDR1 and CDR2 are MNHEY and SVGAGI. V lost 6 bases and J lost 4, with 12 bases in between. This chain's CDR3 is CASRLTGSYGYTF. The CDR3 region has the DNA TGTGCCAGCAGACTAACCGGAAGCTATGGCTACACCTTC.

The chain links TRBV5-4 to TRBJ1-2; D uncertain. V was clipped by 4 bases and J by 2 bases, with 12 bases between them. The CDR3 contains 14 residues. CDR1 and CDR2 (germline): SGHNT, YYREEE (reference sequence). The CDR3 loop reads CASSAPGHNYGYTF. The CDR3 nucleotides are TGTGCCAGCAGCGCTCCGGGCCACAACTATGGCTACACCTTC.

The chain has TRBV7-2 and TRBJ2-6; D call uncertain. V was pared by 10 bases and J by 0 bases, with 7 bases between. The CDR3 covers 13 residues. The germline V gene encodes CDR1 SGHTA and CDR2 FQGNSA. CDR3 in amino acids: CATGPSGANVLTF. The CDR3 DNA reads as TGTGCCACGGGCCCCTCTGGGGCCAACGTCCTGACTTTC. Full variable domain (missing parts from reference TRBV7-2 and TRBJ2-6): GAGVSQSPSNKVTEKGKDVELRCDPISGHTALYWYRQSLGQGLEFLIYFQGNSAPDKSGLPSDRFSAERTGGSVSTLTIQRTQQEDSAVYLCATGPSGANVLTFGAGSRLTVL.

The V call is TRBV28, the J call TRBJ1-2; D perhaps matches TRBD1 (6 bases). Germline-derived CDR1 and CDR2 are MDHEN and SYDVKM. V lost 7 bases and J lost 0, with 15 bases in between. This CDR3 has 15 amino acids. For the CDR3, the DNA is TGTGCCAGCACAGACCAGGGGCTAGCTAACTATGGCTACACCTTC. Translation: CASTDQGLANYGYTF.

The rearrangement links TRBV19 to TRBJ2-3; a weak D match, TRBD2 (5 bases). CDR1 is LNHDA and CDR2 is SQIVND in the germline V gene (reference sequence). The V gene lost 5 bases and the J gene lost 4 bases, with 19 bases spanning the gap. This CDR3 contains 16 residues. CDR3 sequence reads: CASSPSRRTDSDTQYF. The CDR3 nucleotides read TGTGCCAGTAGTCCTTCGCGTAGGACTGACTCAGATACGCAGTATTTT.

The table lists this clone with a count of one. This sequence joins TRBV11-1 and TRBJ2-5, with no clear D. The CDR3 runs 15 residues. Per the germline V gene, CDR1 is SGHAT and CDR2 is FQDESV (reference sequence). Trimming left V 8 bases short and J 1 base short, with 17 bases between. The CDR3 here is CASLTGVGPQETQYF. CDR3 DNA sequence: TGTGCCAGCCTCACCGGTGTCGGCCCCCAAGAGACCCAGTACTTC.

The V and J genes are TRBV19 and TRBJ2-1; 11 bases line up with TRBD2. Looked up from germline, CDR1 is LNHDA and CDR2 is SQIVND (reference sequence). This CDR3 is 16 amino acids long. V lost 3 bases, J lost 10 bases, and 11 bases stayed unmatched. The CDR3 nucleotides read TGTGCCAGTAGTATGAGTCTAGCGGGAGGCCCACTGGAGCAGTTCTTC. It yields the protein CASSMSLAGGPLEQFF.

The V gene is TRBV6-1, the J gene TRBJ2-7; D gene uncertain. CDR1 and CDR2 (germline): MNHNS, SASEGT. V was clipped by 6 bases and J by 6 bases, with 18 bases between them. The CDR3 spans 14 residues. The CDR3 coding sequence is TGTGCCAGCAGCCTCGGCGGACCGTCGAGCGAGCAGTACTTC. Its protein is CASSLGGPSSEQYF.

This clone was counted between two and nine times. The J gene is TRBJ1-2, the V gene TRBV7-8; 7 bases are a match to TRBD1. Per the germline V gene, CDR1 is SGHVS and CDR2 is FQNEAQ. Trimming removed 2 bases from V and 6 bases from J; junction bases left unmatched: 18. The CDR3 is 18 amino acids. The CDR3 loop is CASSLSFLRTGEGDGYTF. The CDR3 coding sequence is TGTGCCAGCAGCTTATCTTTCTTGAGGACAGGCGAAGGTGATGGCTACACCTTC.

The rearrangement links TRBV5-6 to TRBJ2-1; unclear D gene. CDR3 size: 13 residues. Germline V gives CDR1 SGHDT, CDR2 YYEEEE. Trimming shortened V by 0 bases and J by 4 bases, and 5 bases separated the two germline ends. The CDR3 DNA sequence: TGTGCCAGCAGCTTGGAAGAGTACAATGAGCAGTTCTTC. Protein sequence: CASSLEEYNEQFF.

The V and J genes are TRBV14 and TRBJ1-2; no clear D. The germline CDR1 and CDR2 sequences are SGHDN and FVKESK. This CDR3 comprises 12 residues. Between the trimmed V and J ends, which lost 1 base and 4 bases, there was a span of 4 bases. CDR3 sequence (DNA): TGTGCCAGCAGCCAAGCAAGCTATGGCTACACCTTC. As protein: CASSQASYGYTF.

V is TRBV27 and J is TRBJ1-5; no reliable D call. Germline lookup yields CDR1 MNHEY and CDR2 SMNVEV (reference sequence). The CDR3 sequence is 13 residues long. Trimming took off 2 bases at V and 3 bases at J, with 5 bases between the two ends. The CDR3: CASSLVTNQPQHF. CDR3 bases: TGTGCCAGCAGTTTAGTAACCAATCAGCCCCAGCATTTT.

This clone occurred once. J is TRBJ2-7 and V is TRBV4-1, with 8 bases matching TRBD1. CDR1 is MGHRA and CDR2 is YSYEKL in the germline V gene. This CDR3 is 15 amino acids long. The V gene end was trimmed by 1 base and the J gene end by 7 bases; junction bases not matched to a gene: 9. For the CDR3, the DNA is TGCGCCAGCAGCCAAGGTTCGGCCAGGGGGCAAGAGCAGTACTTC. Protein: CASSQGSARGQEQYF.